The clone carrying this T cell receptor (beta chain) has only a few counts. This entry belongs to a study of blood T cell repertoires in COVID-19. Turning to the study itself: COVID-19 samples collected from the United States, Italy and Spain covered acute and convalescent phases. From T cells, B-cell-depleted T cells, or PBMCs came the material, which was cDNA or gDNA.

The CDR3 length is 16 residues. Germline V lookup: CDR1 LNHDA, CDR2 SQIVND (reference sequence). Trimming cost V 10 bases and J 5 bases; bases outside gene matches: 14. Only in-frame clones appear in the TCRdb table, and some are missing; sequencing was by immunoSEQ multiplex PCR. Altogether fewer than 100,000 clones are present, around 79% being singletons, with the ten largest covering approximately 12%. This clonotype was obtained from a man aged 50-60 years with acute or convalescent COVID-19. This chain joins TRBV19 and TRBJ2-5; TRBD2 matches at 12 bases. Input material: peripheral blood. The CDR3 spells CATNPTSGGLGETQYF. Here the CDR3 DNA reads TGTGCCACCAACCCGACTAGCGGGGGATTAGGGGAGACCCAGTACTTC.